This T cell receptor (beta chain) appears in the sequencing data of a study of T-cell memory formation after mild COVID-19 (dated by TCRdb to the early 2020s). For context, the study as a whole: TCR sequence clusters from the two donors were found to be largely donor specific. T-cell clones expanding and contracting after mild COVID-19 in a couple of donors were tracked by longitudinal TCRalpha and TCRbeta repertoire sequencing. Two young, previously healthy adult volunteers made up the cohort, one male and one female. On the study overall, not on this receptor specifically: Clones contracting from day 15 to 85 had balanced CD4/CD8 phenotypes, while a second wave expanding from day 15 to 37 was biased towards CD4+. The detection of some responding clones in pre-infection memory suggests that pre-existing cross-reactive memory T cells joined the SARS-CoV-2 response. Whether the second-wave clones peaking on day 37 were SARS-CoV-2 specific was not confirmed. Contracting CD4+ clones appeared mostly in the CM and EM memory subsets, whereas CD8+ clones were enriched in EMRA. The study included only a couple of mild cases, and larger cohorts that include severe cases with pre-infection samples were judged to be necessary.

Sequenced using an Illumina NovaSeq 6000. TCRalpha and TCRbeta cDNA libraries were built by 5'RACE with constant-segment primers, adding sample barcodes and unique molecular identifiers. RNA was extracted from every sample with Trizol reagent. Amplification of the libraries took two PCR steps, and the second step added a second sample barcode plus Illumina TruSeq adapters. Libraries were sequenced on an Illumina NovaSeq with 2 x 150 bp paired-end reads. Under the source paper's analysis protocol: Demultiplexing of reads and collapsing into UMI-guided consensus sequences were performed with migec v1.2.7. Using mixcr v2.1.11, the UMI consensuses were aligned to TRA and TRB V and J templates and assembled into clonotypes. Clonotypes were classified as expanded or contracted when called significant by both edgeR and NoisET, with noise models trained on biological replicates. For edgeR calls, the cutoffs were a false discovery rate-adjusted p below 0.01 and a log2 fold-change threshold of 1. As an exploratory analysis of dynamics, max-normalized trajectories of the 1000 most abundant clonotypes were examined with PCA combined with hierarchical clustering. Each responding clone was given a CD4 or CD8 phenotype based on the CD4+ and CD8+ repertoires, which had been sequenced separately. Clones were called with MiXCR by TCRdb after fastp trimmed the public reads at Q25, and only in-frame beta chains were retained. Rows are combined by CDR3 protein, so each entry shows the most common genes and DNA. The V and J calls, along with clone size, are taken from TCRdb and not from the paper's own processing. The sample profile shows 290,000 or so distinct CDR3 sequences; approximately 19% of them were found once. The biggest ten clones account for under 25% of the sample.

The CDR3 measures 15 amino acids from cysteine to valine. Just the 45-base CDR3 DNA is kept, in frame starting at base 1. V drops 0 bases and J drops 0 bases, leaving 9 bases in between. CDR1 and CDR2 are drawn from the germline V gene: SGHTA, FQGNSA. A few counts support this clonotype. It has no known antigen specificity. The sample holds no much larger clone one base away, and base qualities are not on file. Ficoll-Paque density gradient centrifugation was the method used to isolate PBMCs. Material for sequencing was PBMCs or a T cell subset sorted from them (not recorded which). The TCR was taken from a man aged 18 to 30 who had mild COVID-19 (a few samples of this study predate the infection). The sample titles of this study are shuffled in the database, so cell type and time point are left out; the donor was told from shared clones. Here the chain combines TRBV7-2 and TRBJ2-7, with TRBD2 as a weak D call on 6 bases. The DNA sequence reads TGTGCCAGCAGCTTAGCTCCGGGAGCCTCCTACGAGCAGTACGTC. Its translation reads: CASSLAPGASYEQYV.